Here is one TCR beta chain with its context. This clonotype was seen repeatedly, ten times or more. The antigen it recognizes is unknown. Base qualities are not recorded, but no much larger clone differs from it by a single base. Receptor amplification or capture employed 5' RACE. The sequencer was an Illumina HiSeq 2500. A second PCR of roughly 7 to 11 cycles was run with a J-beta primer mix and a sample-barcoded 5' primer. A template-switch 5' adaptor carrying 12 random nucleotides introduced a unique molecular identifier onto each TCR beta cDNA molecule. At least 2.5 million CDR3-containing paired-end reads were obtained from each sample. The Mint cDNA synthesis kit, primed by a TRBC-specific oligonucleotide, was used to synthesize first-strand cDNA from all RNA. All cDNA was treated with uracil-DNA glycosylase and then went through a first 18-cycle PCR with the universal primers M1SS and BC2_uni_R. Per the original workflow: Each sample was normalized by randomly selecting 1 million high-quality reads, each carrying a distinct molecular identifier. Instead of being binned into consensus sequences, reads with shared molecular identifiers were discarded. CDR3 identification, clonotype clustering and error correction used MiTCR with a Q25 quality threshold and the strictest error-elimination algorithm. Lower-bound total TCR beta diversity was estimated with a nonparametric unseen species model using Euler transformation. Starting from the raw public reads, TCRdb applied fastp trimming at Q25, assembled clones with MiXCR and retained in-frame beta chains. Every CDR3 protein is listed once, alongside the most common genes and DNA of its rows. TCRdb, not the original authors, processed these V and J calls. The sample table contains 500,000 to 550,000 distinct CDR3 sequences; only one count was recorded for under 30% of them. The ten largest account for less than 9% of the sample.

The source of the sample is a study of blood T cells in healthy people across ages (dated by TCRdb to about 2015). A note on the overall study: In model experiments, template switching captured about one uniquely barcoded TCR beta cDNA molecule for every two T cells. The study measured age-related changes in TCR beta repertoire diversity using deep sequencing normalized with unique cDNA molecular identifiers. Donors were grouped into four age groups: young (average about 15 years), middle-aged (about 40), aged (over 55) and long-lived (approximately 75). For two donors (one aged 18 to 30 and one aged 80 or older), the study analyzed two additional independent replicas of 1 million unique cDNA reads from the same blood draw.

Donors were about 36 systemically healthy Caucasian individuals from Russia aged roughly 6 to 90 years. Around 9.7 milliliters of peripheral blood were collected from each donor into EDTA-treated Vacutainer tubes. Ficoll-Paque density-gradient centrifugation was used to isolate PBMCs, with at least 7 million per sample. Total RNA, at least 5 micrograms per sample, was extracted from PBMCs with Trizol reagent. Naive CD45RAhigh/CD27high T cell percentages were measured by flow cytometry on a PBMC aliquot from every donor. General study outcomes and caveats: The percentage of naive T cells measured by flow cytometry correlated strongly with observed TCR beta diversity. Compared with the aged group, the long-lived group had more naive CD4+ T cells, fewer expanded clones and increased TCR diversity, suggesting age selection. The CMV infection status of donors was not known, potentially confounding age-related changes in expanded clonotypes. Estimates of total diversity based on one million sequenced T cells were regarded as lower bounds and as underestimates. Since profiling was done on bulk unsorted PBMCs, naive and antigen-experienced compartments could not be conclusively compared. Observed TCR beta diversity per million T cells fell roughly linearly with age, and a significant reduction was already apparent by age about 36.

Including cysteine and phenylalanine, the CDR3 has 14 amino acids. The entry retains the CDR3 DNA only, 42 bases that are in frame from base 1. The germline V gene sets CDR1 to SGHTA and CDR2 to FQGNSA. Trimming costs V 5 bases and J 5 bases, and their ends lie 15 bases apart. These data also featured in a second study, about T cells of mothers and their children. According to the second study: Nine systemically healthy Caucasian individuals served as donors, namely three mothers together with their six children. cDNA synthesis consumed the entire amount of extracted RNA, loaded at about 1.5 ug RNA in each 15 ul reaction. In the second PCR, sample barcodes and 2-4 random nucleotides were introduced via the M1S primer. Over 10 million TCR beta CDR3 reads came from each mother, compared with about 3.2 million reads from each child. Thymic selection similarly shapes TCR recombination output in related and unrelated pairs, with minor effect from inherited differences. Normalized repertoire overlap was always slightly but never significantly higher in related than unrelated mother-child pairs. No persistent microchimeric T cell clones were detected, at a sensitivity of roughly 96 clones per million clonotypes. In the study, deep NGS was used to compare the TCR beta repertoires of mothers and children, and features distinguishing related mother-child pairs from unrelated individuals were sought. Mothers averaged around 40 +/- 4 years of age and children averaged around 10 +/- 4 years. After adapter ligation with NEBNext reagents, the libraries were sequenced on Illumina HiSeq 2000 with 100+100 nt paired-end reads. To avoid cross-contamination, the mother libraries and the child libraries were prepared a month apart and sequenced in separate runs. For each donor, somewhere between roughly 500,000 and 2,100,000 distinct TCR beta clonotypes were identified. Naive TCR beta clonotypes were estimated from low-frequency clonotypes matched to each donor's FACS-determined naive share, without sorting.

This chain is built from TRBV7-2 and TRBJ2-5; the D gene is perhaps TRBD1, from 5 matching bases. The source material was blood. The TCR originated in a boy aged 5-17 years in good health. CDR3 loop: CASSATAMGETQYF. The sequence in DNA is TGTGCCAGCAGCGCGACAGCCATGGGGGAGACCCAGTACTTC.